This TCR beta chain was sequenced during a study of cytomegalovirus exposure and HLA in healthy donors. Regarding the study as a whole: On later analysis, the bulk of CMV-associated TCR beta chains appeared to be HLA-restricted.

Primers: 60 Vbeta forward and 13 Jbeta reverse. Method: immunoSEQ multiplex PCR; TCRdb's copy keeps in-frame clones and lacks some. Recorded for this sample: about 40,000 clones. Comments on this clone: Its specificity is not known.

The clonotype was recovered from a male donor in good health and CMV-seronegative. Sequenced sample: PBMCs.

CDR3 nucleotides: TGTGCCAGCAGCCCACCTATCCGACAGAACTCACCCCTCCACTTT. Translation: CASSPPIRQNSPLHF. The rearrangement links TRBV4-2 to TRBJ1-6; TRBD1 might be the D (5 bases). Germline CDR1 reads LGHNA; CDR2 reads YNFKEQ. The CDR3 has 15 amino acids. V lost 4 bases to trimming and J lost 10 bases, with 17 bases between them.